Listed below are T cell receptor beta chains from one sample, sequenced in a study of cytomegalovirus exposure and HLA in healthy donors. Sequenced by immunoSEQ multiplex PCR; TCRdb stores in-frame clones only, minus some. The table records 65,000 to 95,000 clones, about 79% of them present only once. The sample comprised PBMCs. All receptors derive from a male donor in good health and CMV-seropositive. Both conserved end residues are part of each CDR3. The order of the fields is J gene, V gene, D gene, clone size, CDR3 length, CDR3 DNA, CDR3 protein. D genes are given only for firm matches. Some rows have no size entry. The others give once, few or many, or a class for an expanded clone.

j_call: TRBJ1-4; v_call: TRBV6-1; d_call: NA; clone_size: NA; cdr3_length: 14; cdr3_nt: TGTGCCAGCAGGCAGATGTTAACTAATGAAAAACTGTTTTTT; cdr3_aa: CASRQMLTNEKLFF
j_call: TRBJ2-7; v_call: TRBV11-2; d_call: NA; clone_size: once; cdr3_length: 14; cdr3_nt: TGTGCCAGCAGCTTCGGAGTCGTAAACTACGAGCAGTACTTC; cdr3_aa: CASSFGVVNYEQYF
j_call: TRBJ1-1; v_call: TRBV5-6; d_call: NA; clone_size: NA; cdr3_length: 14; cdr3_nt: TGTGCCAGCAGCTTTTTGGCAGAGAACACTGAAGCTTTCTTT; cdr3_aa: CASSFLAENTEAFF
j_call: TRBJ2-7; v_call: TRBV15; d_call: NA; clone_size: NA; cdr3_length: 17; cdr3_nt: TGTGCCACCAGCAGAGATGGGCCGCGGGGAGCGAATTACGAGCAGTACTTC; cdr3_aa: CATSRDGPRGANYEQYF
j_call: TRBJ1-2; v_call: TRBV27; d_call: NA; clone_size: once; cdr3_length: 12; cdr3_nt: TGTGCCAGCAGCTCAGGGTTGTATGGCTACACCTTC; cdr3_aa: CASSSGLYGYTF
j_call: TRBJ2-5; v_call: TRBV11-2; d_call: TRBD1; clone_size: NA; cdr3_length: 14; cdr3_nt: TGTGCCAGCAGCTTTGGGACAGGCTCCCTGGCCCAGTACTTC; cdr3_aa: CASSFGTGSLAQYF
j_call: TRBJ2-2; v_call: TRBV5-1; d_call: TRBD1; clone_size: NA; cdr3_length: 15; cdr3_nt: TGCGCCAGCAATAGTCCCGGGACAGGGGCCGGGGAGCTGTTTTTT; cdr3_aa: CASNSPGTGAGELFF
j_call: TRBJ1-1; v_call: TRBV19; d_call: NA; clone_size: NA; cdr3_length: 13; cdr3_nt: TGTGCCAGTCAATGGGGCGGTGAGACTGAAGCTTTCTTT; cdr3_aa: CASQWGGETEAFF
j_call: TRBJ1-2; v_call: TRBV6-5; d_call: NA; clone_size: NA; cdr3_length: 14; cdr3_nt: TGTGCCAGCAGTTACGGGGGGAGGTCTCGCGGCTACACCTTC; cdr3_aa: CASSYGGRSRGYTF
j_call: TRBJ2-5; v_call: TRBV27; d_call: NA; clone_size: few; cdr3_length: 13; cdr3_nt: TGTGCCAGCAGTTTGCGGCCTCAAGAGACCCAGTACTTC; cdr3_aa: CASSLRPQETQYF
j_call: TRBJ2-7; v_call: TRBV19; d_call: TRBD2; clone_size: NA; cdr3_length: 15; cdr3_nt: TGTGCCAGTAGTATAGTGGAAGCGGGAGTAGGCGAGCAGTACTTC; cdr3_aa: CASSIVEAGVGEQYF
j_call: TRBJ2-7; v_call: TRBV19; d_call: TRBD2; clone_size: NA; cdr3_length: 15; cdr3_nt: TGTGCAGGAAGCCAGCGGGAGGCCAGATCCTACGAGCAGTACTTC; cdr3_aa: CAGSQREARSYEQYF
j_call: TRBJ1-2; v_call: TRBV5-1; d_call: NA; clone_size: NA; cdr3_length: 14; cdr3_nt: TGCGCCAGCAGCTCGCTGGAGTACGACTATGGCTACACCTTC; cdr3_aa: CASSSLEYDYGYTF
j_call: TRBJ2-4; v_call: TRBV28; d_call: TRBD2; clone_size: NA; cdr3_length: 14; cdr3_nt: TGTGCCAGCAGTGCAGGGACTAGTAAAAACATTCAGTACTTC; cdr3_aa: CASSAGTSKNIQYF
j_call: TRBJ2-1; v_call: TRBV19; d_call: TRBD2; clone_size: NA; cdr3_length: 15; cdr3_nt: TGTGCCAGCCACAATAGCGGGGTCTCTTCTAATGAGCAGTTCTTC; cdr3_aa: CASHNSGVSSNEQFF
j_call: TRBJ2-3; v_call: TRBV19; d_call: TRBD2; clone_size: once; cdr3_length: 16; cdr3_nt: TGTGCCAGTAGTGAGGGACTAGCAACTAGCACAGATACGCAGTATTTT; cdr3_aa: CASSEGLATSTDTQYF
j_call: TRBJ1-1; v_call: TRBV7-2; d_call: TRBD1; clone_size: NA; cdr3_length: 13; cdr3_nt: TGTGCCAGCAGCCCACAGGGACAGCGAGAAGCTTTCTTT; cdr3_aa: CASSPQGQREAFF
j_call: TRBJ2-7; v_call: TRBV4-1; d_call: NA; clone_size: NA; cdr3_length: 15; cdr3_nt: TGCGCCAGCAGCCAATTGGGGCGTTTTAACTACGAGCAGTACTTC; cdr3_aa: CASSQLGRFNYEQYF
j_call: TRBJ1-1; v_call: TRBV7-3; d_call: TRBD1; clone_size: once; cdr3_length: 18; cdr3_nt: TGTGCCAGCAGCCCCCGGGGCCGGGACAGGTTAAAGGACACTGAAGCTTTCTTT; cdr3_aa: CASSPRGRDRLKDTEAFF
j_call: TRBJ1-3; v_call: TRBV7-2; d_call: NA; clone_size: NA; cdr3_length: 15; cdr3_nt: TGTGCCAGCAGCTTAGTCGGACTCTCTGGAAACACCATATATTTT; cdr3_aa: CASSLVGLSGNTIYF
j_call: TRBJ2-1; v_call: TRBV10-2; d_call: NA; clone_size: NA; cdr3_length: 15; cdr3_nt: TGCGCCAGCTGGCGTCCGAGGGAGCGTCGCAATGAGCAGTTCTTC; cdr3_aa: CASWRPRERRNEQFF
j_call: TRBJ2-1; v_call: TRBV5-1; d_call: TRBD2; clone_size: NA; cdr3_length: 14; cdr3_nt: TGCGCCAGCAACCCGACTAGCGGGGGAAATGAGCAGTTCTTC; cdr3_aa: CASNPTSGGNEQFF
j_call: TRBJ2-5; v_call: TRBV5-1; d_call: TRBD2; clone_size: NA; cdr3_length: 16; cdr3_nt: TGCGCCAGCAGCCTGTTACGGAGCGGGAGAGAAAAGACCCAGTACTTC; cdr3_aa: CASSLLRSGREKTQYF
j_call: TRBJ2-1; v_call: TRBV27; d_call: TRBD2; clone_size: once; cdr3_length: 21; cdr3_nt: TGTGCCAGCAGTTTAGGAATCCGACTAGCGGGGGGCGGGATCGACGGGACTGAGCAGTTCTTC; cdr3_aa: CASSLGIRLAGGGIDGTEQFF
j_call: TRBJ1-2; v_call: TRBV11-2; d_call: TRBD1; clone_size: NA; cdr3_length: 13; cdr3_nt: TGTGCCAGCCAAATTCAGGGGGTGGGGGGCTACACCTTC; cdr3_aa: CASQIQGVGGYTF
j_call: TRBJ1-6; v_call: TRBV5-4; d_call: TRBD1; clone_size: NA; cdr3_length: 14; cdr3_nt: TGTGCCAGCAGCTTGGACAGGGGGGGATCACCCCTCCACTTT; cdr3_aa: CASSLDRGGSPLHF
j_call: TRBJ2-1; v_call: TRBV4-2; d_call: TRBD2; clone_size: NA; cdr3_length: 15; cdr3_nt: TGTGCCAGCAGACTCGGGACTAGCGGGCTCGATGAGCAGTTCTTC; cdr3_aa: CASRLGTSGLDEQFF
j_call: TRBJ1-1; v_call: TRBV6-5; d_call: NA; clone_size: NA; cdr3_length: 13; cdr3_nt: TGTGCCAGCATACAGGGAGAAAGGGGTGAAGCTTTCTTT; cdr3_aa: CASIQGERGEAFF
j_call: TRBJ1-1; v_call: TRBV5-6; d_call: TRBD1; clone_size: NA; cdr3_length: 13; cdr3_nt: TGTGCCAGTAACAGGGGGCATGGCACTGAAGCTTTCTTT; cdr3_aa: CASNRGHGTEAFF
j_call: TRBJ2-7; v_call: TRBV19; d_call: TRBD2; clone_size: NA; cdr3_length: 17; cdr3_nt: TGTGCCAGTAGTATGAGCGGGGGGGCCCCCCCTCTGTCCGAGCAGTACTTC; cdr3_aa: CASSMSGGAPPLSEQYF
j_call: TRBJ1-1; v_call: TRBV5-6; d_call: TRBD1; clone_size: few; cdr3_length: 15; cdr3_nt: TGTGCCAGCAGCTTCCAGGACAGGGCTTACACTGAAGCTTTCTTT; cdr3_aa: CASSFQDRAYTEAFF
j_call: TRBJ1-2; v_call: TRBV4-1; d_call: TRBD1; clone_size: NA; cdr3_length: 18; cdr3_nt: TGCGCCAGCAGCCAAGAGATCTTTAGGACAGGGACGGGCTATGGCTACACCTTC; cdr3_aa: CASSQEIFRTGTGYGYTF
j_call: TRBJ2-7; v_call: TRBV10-3; d_call: TRBD2; clone_size: NA; cdr3_length: 13; cdr3_nt: TGTGCCACTTCCAGCGGGACCCTCTACGAGCAGTACTTC; cdr3_aa: CATSSGTLYEQYF
j_call: TRBJ2-7; v_call: TRBV19; d_call: TRBD1; clone_size: NA; cdr3_length: 18; cdr3_nt: TGTGCCAGTAGTATAGTTGGGAACCGGGACAGGATATACTACGAGCAGTACTTC; cdr3_aa: CASSIVGNRDRIYYEQYF
j_call: TRBJ2-7; v_call: TRBV28; d_call: TRBD2; clone_size: NA; cdr3_length: 14; cdr3_nt: TGTGCCAGCAGTTTCCTCGGGACTAGCTACGAGCAGTACTTC; cdr3_aa: CASSFLGTSYEQYF
j_call: TRBJ1-5; v_call: TRBV29-1; d_call: TRBD1; clone_size: NA; cdr3_length: 13; cdr3_nt: TGCAGCGTTCAGGGGGCGAAAAATCAGCCCCAGCATTTT; cdr3_aa: CSVQGAKNQPQHF
j_call: TRBJ2-1; v_call: TRBV30; d_call: TRBD1; clone_size: NA; cdr3_length: 14; cdr3_nt: TGTGCCTGTGACAGGGGTTTACCCTACAATGAGCAGTTCTTC; cdr3_aa: CACDRGLPYNEQFF
j_call: TRBJ1-1; v_call: TRBV28; d_call: NA; clone_size: NA; cdr3_length: 17; cdr3_nt: TGTGCCAGCAGTTTACTCGGCAACCTCCTAGGGGGCACTGAAGCTTTCTTT; cdr3_aa: CASSLLGNLLGGTEAFF
j_call: TRBJ2-3; v_call: TRBV11-3; d_call: NA; clone_size: NA; cdr3_length: 15; cdr3_nt: TGTGCCAGCAGCTTGGACCACGGCGGGATTGTTACGCAGTATTTT; cdr3_aa: CASSLDHGGIVTQYF
j_call: TRBJ2-7; v_call: TRBV2; d_call: TRBD1; clone_size: once; cdr3_length: 13; cdr3_nt: TGTGCCAGCAAGGGACAGGGACCCTACGAGCAGTACTTC; cdr3_aa: CASKGQGPYEQYF
j_call: TRBJ2-1; v_call: TRBV29-1; d_call: TRBD1; clone_size: NA; cdr3_length: 15; cdr3_nt: TGTTCCCTGGTTTCAGGGGGCTTTGGGGGAAATGAGCAGTTCTTC; cdr3_aa: CSLVSGGFGGNEQFF
j_call: TRBJ2-3; v_call: TRBV5-1; d_call: TRBD2; clone_size: NA; cdr3_length: 16; cdr3_nt: TGCGCCAGCAGCACGGGGACTAGCGTCTTCACAGATACGCAGTATTTT; cdr3_aa: CASSTGTSVFTDTQYF
j_call: TRBJ2-7; v_call: TRBV7-9; d_call: TRBD1; clone_size: NA; cdr3_length: 16; cdr3_nt: TGTGCCAGCAGCTTAGCTACAGGGGGACGGTCCTACGAGCAGTACTTC; cdr3_aa: CASSLATGGRSYEQYF
j_call: TRBJ2-1; v_call: TRBV7-9; d_call: NA; clone_size: NA; cdr3_length: 15; cdr3_nt: TGTGCCAGCACGGGCACTCAGCGGCCAAGCAATGAGCAGTTCTTC; cdr3_aa: CASTGTQRPSNEQFF
j_call: TRBJ2-1; v_call: TRBV5-6; d_call: NA; clone_size: NA; cdr3_length: 15; cdr3_nt: TGTGCCAGCAGCTTTTGGACAGTCGTGGTCGATGAGCAGTTCTTC; cdr3_aa: CASSFWTVVVDEQFF
j_call: TRBJ2-4; v_call: TRBV13; d_call: NA; clone_size: few; cdr3_length: 13; cdr3_nt: TGTGCCAGCAGCACTATTGTCAAAAACATTCAGTACTTC; cdr3_aa: CASSTIVKNIQYF
j_call: TRBJ1-5; v_call: TRBV28; d_call: NA; clone_size: NA; cdr3_length: 14; cdr3_nt: TGTGCCAGCAGTTTTTCAGGTTCCAATCAGCCCCAGCATTTT; cdr3_aa: CASSFSGSNQPQHF
j_call: TRBJ2-6; v_call: TRBV5-4; d_call: NA; clone_size: NA; cdr3_length: 17; cdr3_nt: TGTGCCAGCAGCCCCGCGGTCACCCCCCCTGGGGCCAACGTCCTGACTTTC; cdr3_aa: CASSPAVTPPGANVLTF
j_call: TRBJ2-7; v_call: TRBV28; d_call: TRBD2; clone_size: NA; cdr3_length: 13; cdr3_nt: TGTGCCAGCAGAACAGGGACTAGCCACGAGCAGTACTTC; cdr3_aa: CASRTGTSHEQYF
j_call: TRBJ1-2; v_call: TRBV6-5; d_call: NA; clone_size: NA; cdr3_length: 13; cdr3_nt: TGTGCCAGCAGACCGCGGGGGATGTATGGCTACACCTTC; cdr3_aa: CASRPRGMYGYTF
j_call: TRBJ2-7; v_call: TRBV7-9; d_call: NA; clone_size: NA; cdr3_length: 13; cdr3_nt: TGTGCCAGCAGCCGCAGGGATAGCTACGAGCAGTACTTC; cdr3_aa: CASSRRDSYEQYF
j_call: TRBJ2-1; v_call: TRBV9; d_call: TRBD1; clone_size: NA; cdr3_length: 15; cdr3_nt: TGTGCCAGCAGCGTAGACGGGCAGGGGGAGAATGAGCAGTTCTTC; cdr3_aa: CASSVDGQGENEQFF
j_call: TRBJ2-7; v_call: TRBV6-5; d_call: NA; clone_size: NA; cdr3_length: 14; cdr3_nt: TGTGCCAGCAGTTACCGCGCGGGCACCTACGAGCAGTACTTC; cdr3_aa: CASSYRAGTYEQYF
j_call: TRBJ1-5; v_call: TRBV18; d_call: NA; clone_size: few; cdr3_length: 13; cdr3_nt: TGTGCCAGCTCACCAGGGAGGGATCAGCCCCAGCATTTT; cdr3_aa: CASSPGRDQPQHF
j_call: TRBJ2-5; v_call: TRBV5-1; d_call: NA; clone_size: NA; cdr3_length: 14; cdr3_nt: TGCGCCAGCAGCTTGGGACAGTTACAAGAGACCCAGTACTTC; cdr3_aa: CASSLGQLQETQYF
j_call: TRBJ1-2; v_call: TRBV2; d_call: NA; clone_size: NA; cdr3_length: 13; cdr3_nt: TGTGCCAGCAGTGTCAGGGTTAACTATGGCTACACCTTC; cdr3_aa: CASSVRVNYGYTF
j_call: TRBJ1-3; v_call: TRBV6-5; d_call: TRBD1; clone_size: NA; cdr3_length: 16; cdr3_nt: TGTGCCAGCAGTTACCACTTTACAGGGGTCGGAAACACCATATATTTT; cdr3_aa: CASSYHFTGVGNTIYF
j_call: TRBJ2-7; v_call: TRBV9; d_call: NA; clone_size: NA; cdr3_length: 14; cdr3_nt: TGTGCCAGCAGCGAAGGGACATCCCCCTACGAGCAGTACTTC; cdr3_aa: CASSEGTSPYEQYF
j_call: TRBJ1-1; v_call: TRBV4-1; d_call: NA; clone_size: NA; cdr3_length: 15; cdr3_nt: TGCGCCAGCAGCCAACCCAGGGGAGTTAACACTGAAGCTTTCTTT; cdr3_aa: CASSQPRGVNTEAFF
j_call: TRBJ2-5; v_call: TRBV12-5; d_call: TRBD1; clone_size: NA; cdr3_length: 17; cdr3_nt: TGTGCTAGTGGTTTACATCCGGGACAGGGGGTCCAAGAGACCCAGTACTTC; cdr3_aa: CASGLHPGQGVQETQYF